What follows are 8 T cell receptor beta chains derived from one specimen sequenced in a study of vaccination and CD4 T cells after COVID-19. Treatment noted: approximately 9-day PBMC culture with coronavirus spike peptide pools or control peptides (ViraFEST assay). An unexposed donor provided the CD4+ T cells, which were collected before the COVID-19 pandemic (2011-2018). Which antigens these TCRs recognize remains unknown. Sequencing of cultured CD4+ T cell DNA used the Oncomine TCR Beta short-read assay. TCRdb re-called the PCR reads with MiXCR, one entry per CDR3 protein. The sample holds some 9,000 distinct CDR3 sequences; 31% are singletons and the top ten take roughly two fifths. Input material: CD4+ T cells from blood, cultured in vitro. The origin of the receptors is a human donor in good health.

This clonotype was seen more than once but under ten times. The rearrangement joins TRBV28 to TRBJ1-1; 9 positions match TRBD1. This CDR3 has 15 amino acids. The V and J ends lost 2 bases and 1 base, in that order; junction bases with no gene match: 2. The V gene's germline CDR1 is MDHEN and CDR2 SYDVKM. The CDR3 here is CASSLGDRENTEAFF. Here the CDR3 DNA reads TGTGCCAGCAGTTTAGGGGACAGGGAGAACACTGAAGCTTTCTTT. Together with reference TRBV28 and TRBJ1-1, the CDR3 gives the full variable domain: DVKVTQSSRYLVKRTGEKVFLECVQDMDHENMFWYRQDPGLGLRLIYFSYDVKMKEKGDIPEGYSVSREKKERFSLILESASTNQTSMYLCASSLGDRENTEAFFGQGTRLTVV.

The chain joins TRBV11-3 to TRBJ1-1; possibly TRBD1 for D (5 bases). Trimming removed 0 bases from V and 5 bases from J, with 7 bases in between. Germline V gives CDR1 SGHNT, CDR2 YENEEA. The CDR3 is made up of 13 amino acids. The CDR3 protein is CASSLDWGTEAFF. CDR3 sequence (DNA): TGTGCCAGCAGCTTAGACTGGGGGACTGAAGCTTTCTTT.

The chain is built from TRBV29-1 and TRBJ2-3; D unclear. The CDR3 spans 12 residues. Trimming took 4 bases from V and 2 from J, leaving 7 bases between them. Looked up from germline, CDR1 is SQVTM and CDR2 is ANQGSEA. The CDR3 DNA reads TGCAGCGTTGGCGGCCACACAGATACGCAGTATTTT. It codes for CSVGGHTDTQYF.

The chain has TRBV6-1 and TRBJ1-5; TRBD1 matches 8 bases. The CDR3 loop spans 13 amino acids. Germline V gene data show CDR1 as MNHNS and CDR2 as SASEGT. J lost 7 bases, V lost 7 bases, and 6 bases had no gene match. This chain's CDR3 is CASTPDRAQPQHF. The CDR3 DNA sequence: TGTGCCAGCACCCCGGACAGGGCCCAGCCCCAGCATTTT.

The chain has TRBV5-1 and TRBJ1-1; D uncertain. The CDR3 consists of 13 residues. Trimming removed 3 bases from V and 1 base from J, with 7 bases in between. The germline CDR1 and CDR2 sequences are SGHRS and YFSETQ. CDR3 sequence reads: CASSSGENTEAFF. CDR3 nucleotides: TGCGCCAGCAGCTCCGGTGAGAACACTGAAGCTTTCTTT.

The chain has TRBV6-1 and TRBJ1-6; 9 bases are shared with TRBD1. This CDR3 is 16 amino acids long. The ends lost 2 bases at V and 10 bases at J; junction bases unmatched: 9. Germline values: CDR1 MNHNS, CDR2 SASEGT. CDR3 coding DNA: TGTGCCAGCAGTGAAATTACGACAGGGGGAAACTCACCCCTCCACTTT. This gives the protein CASSEITTGGNSPLHF.

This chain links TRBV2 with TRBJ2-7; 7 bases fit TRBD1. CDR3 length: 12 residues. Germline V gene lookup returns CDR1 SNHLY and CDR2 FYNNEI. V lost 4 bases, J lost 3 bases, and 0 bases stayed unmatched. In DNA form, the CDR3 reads TGTGCCAGCAGTGGGGACAGCTACGAGCAGTACTTC. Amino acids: CASSGDSYEQYF.

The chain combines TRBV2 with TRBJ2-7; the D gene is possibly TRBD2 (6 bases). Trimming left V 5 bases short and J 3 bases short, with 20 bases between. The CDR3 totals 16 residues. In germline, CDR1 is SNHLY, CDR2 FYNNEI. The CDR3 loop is CASSPRPGTSIYEQYF. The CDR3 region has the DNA TGTGCCAGCAGTCCTCGGCCCGGGACTTCTATCTACGAGCAGTACTTC.